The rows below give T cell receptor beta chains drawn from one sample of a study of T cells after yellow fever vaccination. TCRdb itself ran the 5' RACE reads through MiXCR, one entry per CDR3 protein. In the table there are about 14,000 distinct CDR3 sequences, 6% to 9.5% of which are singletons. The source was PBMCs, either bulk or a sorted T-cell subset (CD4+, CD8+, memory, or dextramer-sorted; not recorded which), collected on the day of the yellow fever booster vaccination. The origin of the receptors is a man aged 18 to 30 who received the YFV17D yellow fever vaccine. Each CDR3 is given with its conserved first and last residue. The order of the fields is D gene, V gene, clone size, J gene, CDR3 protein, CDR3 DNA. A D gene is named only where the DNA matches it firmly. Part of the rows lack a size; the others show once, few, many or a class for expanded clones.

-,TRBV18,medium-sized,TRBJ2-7,CASSPQGPPLLYEQYF,TGTGCCAGCTCACCACAGGGGCCCCCTCTACTCTACGAGCAGTACTTC
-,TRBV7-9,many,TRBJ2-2,CASSLLAGWTGELFF,TGTGCCAGCAGCCTACTGGCAGGGTGGACCGGGGAGCTGTTTTTT
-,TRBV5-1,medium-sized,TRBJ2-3,CASRYRGLTDTQYF,TGCGCCAGCAGGTATCGGGGGCTCACAGATACGCAGTATTTT
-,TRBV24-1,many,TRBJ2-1,CATAPAGSYNEQFF,TGTGCCACCGCCCCCGCCGGCTCCTACAATGAGCAGTTCTTC
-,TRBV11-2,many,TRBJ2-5,CASSQRRGETQYF,TGTGCCAGCAGCCAACGGCGGGGAGAGACCCAGTACTTC
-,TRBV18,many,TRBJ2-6,CASAPVWGAVGANVLTF,TGTGCCAGCGCCCCGGTGTGGGGGGCGGTTGGGGCCAACGTCCTGACTTTC
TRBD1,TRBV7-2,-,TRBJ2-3,CASSLRGHPDTQYF,TGTGCCAGCAGCTTAAGGGGGCACCCAGATACGCAGTATTTT
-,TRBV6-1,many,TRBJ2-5,CASSELGRWETQYF,TGTGCCAGCAGTGAATTAGGGAGGTGGGAGACCCAGTACTTC
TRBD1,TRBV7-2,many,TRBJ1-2,CASGQTGGDHGYTF,TGTGCCAGCGGCCAAACAGGGGGCGATCATGGCTACACCTTC
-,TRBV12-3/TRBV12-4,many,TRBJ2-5,CASSLMTSAETQYF,TGTGCCAGCAGTTTAATGACTAGTGCAGAGACCCAGTACTTC
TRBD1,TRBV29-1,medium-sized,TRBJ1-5,CSVSFGTASNQPQHF,TGCAGCGTCTCATTTGGGACAGCTAGCAATCAGCCCCAGCATTTT
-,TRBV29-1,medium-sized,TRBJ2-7,CSVGNGGHSYEQYF,TGCAGCGTTGGGAACGGGGGTCACTCCTACGAGCAGTACTTC
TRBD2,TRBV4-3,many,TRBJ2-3,CASSRGGAGEYTQYF,TGCGCCAGCAGTAGAGGGGGAGCGGGGGAGTATACGCAGTATTTT
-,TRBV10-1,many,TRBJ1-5,CASNSRPPEGNQPQHF,TGCGCCAGCAATTCGAGGCCCCCCGAAGGCAATCAGCCCCAGCATTTT
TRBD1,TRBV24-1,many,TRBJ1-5,CATSDNGGTGEGQPQHF,TGTGCCACCAGTGACAACGGCGGGACAGGAGAGGGTCAGCCCCAGCATTTT
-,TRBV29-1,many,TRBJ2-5,CSVELTGGETQYF,TGCAGCGTTGAGCTGACCGGGGGAGAGACCCAGTACTTC
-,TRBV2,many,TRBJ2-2,CASAGETGELFF,TGTGCCAGCGCAGGGGAAACCGGGGAGCTGTTTTTT
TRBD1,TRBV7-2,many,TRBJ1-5,CASSPMTGQGQPQHF,TGTGCCAGCAGCCCGATGACAGGGCAGGGTCAGCCCCAGCATTTT
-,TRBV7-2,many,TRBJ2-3,CASSVIISDTQYF,TGTGCCAGCAGCGTAATAATCTCAGATACGCAGTATTTT
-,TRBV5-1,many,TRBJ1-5,CASSPGVSSLGQPQHF,TGCGCCAGCAGCCCGGGTGTTAGCAGTCTCGGTCAGCCCCAGCATTTT
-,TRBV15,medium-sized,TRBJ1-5,CATSREVADNQPQHF,TGTGCCACCAGCAGAGAGGTGGCGGACAATCAGCCCCAGCATTTT
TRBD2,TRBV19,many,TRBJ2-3,CASSIRRGGLDTQYF,TGTGCCAGTAGTATAAGGCGGGGGGGCCTAGATACGCAGTATTTT
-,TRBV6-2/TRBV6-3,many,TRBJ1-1,CASSYAREDTEAFF,TGTGCCAGCAGTTATGCCAGGGAGGACACTGAAGCTTTCTTT
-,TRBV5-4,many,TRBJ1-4,CASSLRNEKLFF,TGTGCCAGCAGCTTGCGTAACGAAAAACTGTTTTTT
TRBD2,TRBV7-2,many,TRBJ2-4,CASSLSSGGPPIQYF,TGTGCCAGCAGCCTAAGTAGCGGGGGGCCACCCATTCAGTACTTC
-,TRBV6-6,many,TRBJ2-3,CASRGGGNTQYF,TGTGCCAGCAGGGGTGGGGGTAATACGCAGTATTTT
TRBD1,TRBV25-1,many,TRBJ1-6,CASSEAGQPSSPLHF,TGTGCCAGCAGTGAAGCGGGACAGCCAAGTTCACCCCTCCACTTT
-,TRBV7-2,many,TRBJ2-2,CASSDGTGYTGELFF,TGTGCCAGCAGCGACGGGACGGGCTACACCGGGGAGCTGTTTTTT
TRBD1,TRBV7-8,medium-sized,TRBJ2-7,CASSPWTGRSYEQYF,TGTGCCAGCAGCCCGTGGACAGGGCGCTCCTACGAGCAGTACTTC